A single sample is the source of the 24 T cell receptor beta chains below, sequenced in a study of post-analysis software for immune sequencing data. Study observations and caveats: TRBV segments more frequent in patients than in controls numbered several and included TRBV5-6, TRBV5-1 and TRBV20-1.

Carried by the TCR beta cDNA libraries were unique molecular identifiers. TCRdb recomputed calls from the PCR reads with MiXCR, one row per CDR3 protein. The sample consists of 750,000 to 950,000 distinct CDR3 sequences, under 70% of them appearing once. No antigen has been identified for these receptors. The sample was blood. All receptors derive from a girl between 5 and 17 years old with multiple sclerosis.

The chain combines TRBV12-3 or TRBV12-4 with TRBJ2-3; a weak D match, TRBD2 (5 bases). Trimming stripped 1 base from V and 4 bases from J, with 9 bases between. The CDR3 runs to 14 residues. The chain's CDR3 is CASSLGSSADTQYF. DNA of the CDR3: TGTGCCAGCAGTTTAGGGAGTAGCGCAGATACGCAGTATTTT.

This chain uses TRBV29-1 with TRBJ2-1; TRBD1 might be the D (5 bases). CDR1 is SQVTM and CDR2 is ANQGSEA in the germline V gene. The CDR3 length is 14 residues. V lost 4 bases and J lost 0, with 10 bases in between. Here the CDR3 DNA reads TGCAGCGTTGTGGGCAGGGACTCCTACAATGAGCAGTTCTTC. Protein: CSVVGRDSYNEQFF.

This rearrangement joins TRBV12-3 or TRBV12-4 to TRBJ1-5, with unresolved D. This CDR3 comprises 16 residues. The ends were cut back, 5 bases at V and 4 bases at J, with 18 bases in the middle. CDR3 bases: TGTGCCAGCAGTCCACGCGGGCAGCGAATGAATCAGCCCCAGCATTTT. It yields the protein CASSPRGQRMNQPQHF.

This clonotype was found a few times. V is TRBV6-5 and J is TRBJ1-6; 7 positions agree with TRBD1. With V trimmed by 6 bases and J by 5 bases, 1 base remained unmatched. The CDR3 has 13 amino acids. CDR1 MNHEY and CDR2 SVGAGI come from the germline V gene. The CDR3 reads CASRGQNNSPLHF. The CDR3 nucleotides are TGTGCCAGCAGGGGACAGAATAATTCACCCCTCCACTTT.

The gene calls are TRBV14 and TRBJ2-4; possibly TRBD1 for D (6 bases). The DNA end lines up better with TRBJ2-7; the J call may be wrong. Germline V gene sequence: CDR1 SGHDN, CDR2 FVKESK. CDR3 length: 15 residues. This chain's CDR3 is CASSQGRTGFYEQYF. The CDR3, as DNA: TGTGCCAGCAGCCAAGGTAGAACAGGGTTCTACGAGCAGTACTTC.

The J gene is TRBJ2-7, the V gene TRBV5-1; the match to TRBD1 covers 8 bases. The trim removed 4 bases at V and 5 bases at J, leaving 14 bases unmatched. The CDR3 loop spans 16 amino acids. Germline V gene sequence: CDR1 SGHRS, CDR2 YFSETQ. Here the CDR3 reads CASSGAGGTGWHEQYF. Here the CDR3 DNA reads TGCGCCAGCAGCGGAGCGGGTGGGACAGGTTGGCACGAGCAGTACTTC. The full variable domain, with the rest looked up from reference TRBV5-1 and TRBJ2-7, is KAGVTQTPRYLIKTRGQQVTLSCSPISGHRSVSWYQQTPGQGLQFLFEYFSETQRNKGNFPGRFSGRQFSNSRSEMNVSTLELGDSALYLCASSGAGGTGWHEQYFGPGTRLTVT.

The chain links TRBV13 to TRBJ2-4; 14 bases map to TRBD2. Germline CDR1 is PRHDT and CDR2 is FYEKMQ (reference sequence). The CDR3 consists of 21 residues. Trimming at V came to 2 bases and at J to 0 bases, leaving 12 bases not matched to a gene. CDR3 region: CASSLSGGTSGSPVAKNIQYF. CDR3 sequence (DNA): TGTGCCAGCAGCTTAAGCGGAGGGACTAGCGGGAGTCCCGTAGCCAAAAACATTCAGTACTTC.

The chain uses TRBV28 and TRBJ2-1; 7 nucleotides agree with TRBD1. Trimming took 3 bases from V and 14 from J; bases not matched to a gene: 16. CDR3 length equals 15 residues. Germline-derived CDR1 and CDR2 are MDHEN and SYDVKM. The CDR3 sequence: CASSFGPGQSEREFF. The CDR3 DNA reads as TGTGCCAGCAGTTTTGGTCCGGGACAGTCCGAGAGGGAGTTCTTC.

The V gene is TRBV5-1, the J gene TRBJ1-1; unclear D gene. Germline V lookup: CDR1 SGHRS, CDR2 YFSETQ. CDR3 length equals 14 residues. Between the trimmed V and J ends, which lost 3 bases and 3 bases, there was a span of 12 bases. CDR3 region: CASSSDHGDTEAFF. As DNA, the CDR3 is TGCGCCAGCAGCTCCGACCACGGGGACACTGAAGCTTTCTTT.

This clonotype showed up just once. The chain joins TRBV29-1 to TRBJ2-3; D is perhaps TRBD2 (6 bases). CDR1 is SQVTM, CDR2 ANQGSEA, per germline. V gave up 3 bases and J gave up 5 bases, with 12 bases separating them. The CDR3 has 13 amino acids. The CDR3 reads CSVDRTTRDTQYF. The CDR3 nucleotides are TGCAGCGTTGACCGGACTACCCGAGATACGCAGTATTTT.

The CDR3 DNA reads as TGTGCCAGCAGTCGGCCGGGCCCAAGGCGCCATGAGCAGTTCTTC. This sequence encodes CASSRPGPRRHEQFF. V is TRBV12-3 or TRBV12-4 and J is TRBJ2-1; D call uncertain. The length of the CDR3 is 15 residues. Trimming pared 5 bases from V and 8 bases from J, leaving 19 bases between.

This clonotype was observed a handful of times. The chain couples TRBV20-1 to TRBJ2-1, with TRBD2 matching 8 bases. From germline, CDR1 is DFQATT and CDR2 SNEGSKA (reference sequence). Trimming at V came to 5 bases and at J to 7 bases, leaving 13 bases not matched to a gene. This CDR3 has 15 amino acids. CDR3 in DNA: TGCAGTGCTTGGCGGGGCCTAGCGGGTGGTAATGAGCAGTTCTTC. The encoded protein is CSAWRGLAGGNEQFF.

The chain carries TRBV12-3 or TRBV12-4 and TRBJ1-1; D possibly corresponds to TRBD1 (5 bases). The CDR3 is 15 amino acids. Deletions cut 6 bases from V and 3 bases from J, with 17 bases between. The DNA for the CDR3 is TGTGCCAGCAGCGTGGGGCCCCCACGGGACACTGAAGCTTTCTTT. Its protein product is CASSVGPPRDTEAFF.

Notes on this clonotype: The junction does not match germline at one end; this may be a read error. This sequence joins TRBV4-2 and TRBJ2-5; weak D call: TRBD2 (5 bases). The CDR3 extends over 18 amino acids. The V gene's germline CDR1 is LGHNA and CDR2 YNFKEQ. The CDR3 DNA follows: TGTGCCAGCAACCAAGATAAAGGGCTTGAGGGCTACCAAGAGACCCAGTACTTC. It translates to CASNQDKGLEGYQETQYF.

Points on this clonotype: One end of the junction fails to match germline, which may point to a read error. J is TRBJ2-4 and V is TRBV7-9, with 9 positions matching TRBD2. The J call may not be correct, given that the DNA end is closer to TRBJ2-7. The CDR3 runs to 13 residues. The germline CDR1 and CDR2 sequences are SEHNR and FQNEAQ (reference sequence). This CDR3 reads CASSLAGRDEQYF. The CDR3 DNA reads as TGTGCCAGCAGCCTAGCGGGGAGAGACGAGCAGTACTTC.

This chain joins TRBV20-1 and TRBJ2-3; TRBD1 might be the D (8 bases). V was pared by 1 base and J by 3 bases, with 17 bases between. Looked up from germline, CDR1 is DFQATT and CDR2 is SNEGSKA (reference sequence). The CDR3 runs 16 residues. CDR3 amino acids: CSARGSTGGGTDTQYF. The CDR3 nucleotides are TGCAGTGCTAGAGGATCAACAGGGGGAGGGACAGATACGCAGTATTTT.

The chain links TRBV6-5 to TRBJ2-3; 7 nucleotides match TRBD2. The ends lost 6 bases at V and 6 bases at J; junction bases unmatched: 6. The CDR3 is made up of 13 amino acids. Looked up from germline, CDR1 is MNHEY and CDR2 is SVGAGI. CDR3 protein: CASSPDGRDTQYF. The CDR3 nucleotides are TGTGCCAGCAGCCCGGACGGGAGGGATACGCAGTATTTT.

CDR3 sequence reads: CASSLSGLAGGQDTQYF. The CDR3 coding sequence is TGTGCCAGCAGCTTATCCGGACTAGCGGGGGGGCAGGATACGCAGTATTTT. The chain joins TRBV7-2 to TRBJ2-3, with 15 positions matching TRBD2. The germline CDR1 and CDR2 sequences are SGHTA and FQGNSA. V lost 2 bases and J lost 6; bases outside the gene matches: 6. The CDR3 has 17 residues.

This chain joins TRBV20-1 and TRBJ1-2; D gene unclear. CDR3 length equals 14 residues. The V and J ends lost 5 bases and 5 bases respectively, with 18 bases between them. Germline lookup yields CDR1 DFQATT and CDR2 SNEGSKA (reference sequence). CDR3 nucleotides: TGCAGTGCTTGGGGATCAGGAATTGGGTATGGCTACACCTTC. Protein sequence: CSAWGSGIGYGYTF.

J is TRBJ2-3 and V is TRBV7-3; 7 bases map to TRBD1. Germline CDR1 is SGHTA and CDR2 is FQGTGA. This CDR3 is built from 15 residues. The V gene end was trimmed by 5 bases and the J gene end by 2 bases; junction bases not matched to a gene: 7. DNA of the CDR3: TGTGCCAGCAGCCTTAGGACAGGAACCACAGATACGCAGTATTTT. Its protein product is CASSLRTGTTDTQYF.

V and J are TRBV7-8 and TRBJ2-1; 10 bases align to TRBD2. V shed 4 bases, J shed 0 bases, and the junction held 12 bases outside the gene matches. CDR1 and CDR2 (germline): SGHVS, FQNEAQ. The CDR3 is 19 residues long. Here the CDR3 DNA reads TGTGCCAGCAGCTCGCTGGGACTAGCGAAGGGAAGCTCCTACAATGAGCAGTTCTTC. Encoded protein: CASSSLGLAKGSSYNEQFF.

This sequence joins TRBV5-6 and TRBJ2-2, with 13 bases fitting TRBD2. Germline V gene sequence: CDR1 SGHDT, CDR2 YYEEEE. The CDR3 has 18 amino acids. V was clipped by 2 bases and J by 1 base; unmatched bases: 5. CDR3 residues: CASSLGLAGALNTGELFF. The CDR3 coding sequence is TGTGCCAGCAGCTTAGGACTAGCGGGAGCCTTGAACACCGGGGAGCTGTTTTTT.

The chain employs TRBV20-1 and TRBJ2-7, with 12 nucleotides matching TRBD2. The CDR3 is 15 amino acids. CDR1 DFQATT and CDR2 SNEGSKA come from the germline V gene (reference sequence). V was pared by 1 base and J by 6 bases, with 7 bases of the junction left unmatched. The CDR3 protein is CSARVPGLAGPEQYF. The CDR3, as DNA: TGCAGTGCTAGAGTCCCGGGACTAGCGGGCCCCGAGCAGTACTTC.

This clonotype occurred a few times. The V and J genes are TRBV20-1 and TRBJ2-7, with a tentative D call TRBD2 (6 bases). The germline V gene encodes CDR1 DFQATT and CDR2 SNEGSKA (reference sequence). The CDR3 has 15 amino acids. V lost 4 bases to trimming and J lost 2 bases, with 18 bases between them. The CDR3 region has the DNA TGCAGTGCTAATCTGGAGGGGCTAGGAACCTACGAGCAGTACTTC. Residues: CSANLEGLGTYEQYF.